This TCR beta chain was sequenced for a study of response to subunit inactivated influenza vaccine. In germline, CDR1 is LGHNA, CDR2 YNFKEQ. The CDR3 length is 14 residues. V trimming: 0 bases; J trimming: 12 bases; junction bases outside the gene matches: 8. TCRdb passed the RT-PCR reads through MiXCR, listing each CDR3 protein once. The data hold roughly 500,000 distinct CDR3 sequences, with 16% observed a single time. The chain has TRBV4-2 and TRBJ2-3, with 8 bases aligning to TRBD2. The receptor was isolated from a man between 50 and 75 years old who received an inactivated influenza vaccine. Specimen: CD4+ T cells sorted from PBMCs, collected less than 30 months after vaccination. The CDR3 nucleotides read TGTGCCAGCAGCCAAGATCTCGTCGGGACTAGTCAGTATTTT. This gives the protein CASSQDLVGTSQYF.